The 24 T cell receptor beta chains listed next were all sequenced from one sample in a study of Tregs in tolerant kidney transplant recipients. Mixed chimerism was transient after nonmyeloablative marrow transplants from related graft donors. Clones were sequenced by immunoSEQ multiplex PCR, and TCRdb holds only the in-frame ones, with some missing. Here the sample spans approximately 90,000 clones, 90% to 95% being singletons. Specimen: CD4+ T cells from blood (PBMCs), collected 12 months after the transplant. These receptors came from a human patient who received a combined kidney and bone marrow transplant. Some T cells may arise from the graft donor.

Worth noting for this clone: Other DNA variants within this sample encode the same CDR3. The V and J genes are TRBV15 and TRBJ2-2; D might be TRBD2 (6 bases). Germline CDR1 and CDR2: LNHNV and YYDKDF (reference sequence). Deletions cut 0 bases from V and 10 bases from J, with 18 bases between. The CDR3 runs to 16 residues. This chain's CDR3 is CATSRDLGAGRPELFF. The DNA of the CDR3 is TGTGCCACCAGCAGAGATTTAGGCGCGGGACGCCCGGAGCTGTTTTTT.

This chain's CDR3 is CASSLARGNEQFF. The CDR3 DNA reads as TGTGCCAGCAGCTTGGCCCGAGGTAATGAGCAGTTCTTC. This rearrangement joins TRBV11-3 to TRBJ2-1; D is uncertain. CDR3 length equals 13 residues. Trimming took off 3 bases at V and 7 bases at J, with 10 bases between the two ends. In germline, CDR1 is SGHNT, CDR2 YENEEA. Full variable domain (missing parts from reference TRBV11-3 and TRBJ2-1): EAGVVQSPRYKIIEKKQPVAFWCNPISGHNTLYWYLQNLGQGPELLIRYENEEAVDDSQLPKDRFSAERLKGVDSTLKIQPAELGDSAVYLCASSLARGNEQFFGPGTRLTVL.

This chain joins TRBV2 and TRBJ2-5; perhaps TRBD1 as D (6 bases). The V gene's germline CDR1 is SNHLY and CDR2 FYNNEI. Trimming pared 0 bases from V and 0 bases from J, leaving 14 bases between. The CDR3 sequence is 17 residues long. CDR3 sequence (DNA): TGTGCCAGCAGTGAAGCGTTCCAGGGGAAGTACCAAGAGACCCAGTACTTC. As protein: CASSEAFQGKYQETQYF.

The genes are TRBV18 and TRBJ2-3; 8 bases are shared with TRBD2. This CDR3 region has 15 residues. Trimming took 3 bases from V and 6 from J; bases not matched to a gene: 8. Per the germline V gene, CDR1 is KGHSH and CDR2 is LQKENI. Here the CDR3 DNA reads TGTGCCAGCTCACCCTCCGGGGGGGCCGGGGATACGCAGTATTTT. Its protein product is CASSPSGGAGDTQYF. Full variable domain (missing parts from reference TRBV18 and TRBJ2-3): NAGVMQNPRHLVRRRGQEARLRCSPMKGHSHVYWYRQLPEEGLKFMVYLQKENIIDESGMPKERFSAEFPKEGPSILRIQQVVRGDSAAYFCASSPSGGAGDTQYFGPGTRLTVL.

The chain joins TRBV7-9 to TRBJ2-7; a possible D gene is TRBD1 (5 bases). V was cut by 5 bases and J by 0 bases, with 23 bases left in between. Germline-derived CDR1 and CDR2 are SEHNR and FQNEAQ (reference sequence). This CDR3 has 18 amino acids. DNA for the CDR3: TGTGCCAGCAGCCATTACCGACAGCTAGGATCGAGCTCCTACGAGCAGTACTTC. This sequence encodes CASSHYRQLGSSSYEQYF. Filled out from reference TRBV7-9 and TRBJ2-7, the complete variable domain reads DTGVSQNPRHKITKRGQNVTFRCDPISEHNRLYWYRQTLGQGPEFLTYFQNEAQLEKSRLLSDRFSAERPKGSFSTLEIQRTEQGDSAMYLCASSHYRQLGSSSYEQYFGPGTRLTVT.

This rearrangement joins TRBV11-2 to TRBJ2-7, with TRBD1 as a possible D gene (5 bases). The CDR3 loop spans 13 amino acids. Germline V gives CDR1 SGHAT, CDR2 FQNNGV. V was shortened by 5 bases and J by 3 bases, with 11 bases between the two germline ends. CDR3 amino acids: CASSQDSVYEQYF. CDR3 in DNA: TGTGCCAGCAGCCAAGACAGTGTCTACGAGCAGTACTTC. The whole variable domain, filled in from reference TRBV11-2 and TRBJ2-7, reads EAGVAQSPRYKIIEKRQSVAFWCNPISGHATLYWYQQILGQGPKLLIQFQNNGVVDDSQLPKDRFSAERLKGVDSTLKIQPAKLEDSAVYLCASSQDSVYEQYFGPGTRLTVT.

The rearrangement joins TRBV4-1 to TRBJ2-5; a possible D gene is TRBD2 (5 bases). The V gene lost 3 bases and the J gene lost 1 base, with 9 bases spanning the gap. CDR3 length: 14 amino acids. CDR1 and CDR2 (germline): MGHRA, YSYEKL. CDR3 residues: CASSHVAPQETQYF. CDR3 nucleotides: TGCGCCAGCAGCCATGTAGCGCCCCAAGAGACCCAGTACTTC.

The CDR3 DNA follows: TGTGCCATCAGACCCCGACTAGCGGACACAGATACGCAGTATTTT. This gives the protein CAIRPRLADTDTQYF. The rearrangement joins TRBV10-3 to TRBJ2-3; the match to TRBD2 covers 9 bases. The CDR3 is 15 amino acids. V lost 6 bases to trimming and J lost 2 bases; unmatched junction nucleotides: 6. The germline CDR1 and CDR2 sequences are ENHRY and SYGVKD.

The CDR3 DNA reads TGTGCCAGCAGCTCCTCTAGCGGGAGCTCTCTCTACAATGAGCAGTTCTTC. Its protein product is CASSSSSGSSLYNEQFF. The rearrangement joins TRBV7-9 to TRBJ2-1, with 10 bases identical to TRBD2. CDR1 is SEHNR and CDR2 is FQNEAQ in the germline V gene (reference sequence). This CDR3 comprises 17 residues. The ends lost 4 bases at V and 3 bases at J; junction bases unmatched: 9.

The chain is built from TRBV28 and TRBJ1-3; D is unresolved. The germline V gene has CDR1 MDHEN and CDR2 SYDVKM. This CDR3 has 14 amino acids. Trimming took off 6 bases at V and 0 bases at J, with 9 bases between the two ends. The CDR3 DNA sequence: TGTGCCAGCAGCCCCCTCCTCTCTGGAAACACCATATATTTT. As protein: CASSPLLSGNTIYF.

The chain joins TRBV18 to TRBJ2-2; no clear D gene. With 4 bases removed from V and 1 base from J, the gap between germline ends came to 4 bases. The CDR3 runs 13 residues. Germline loops: CDR1 KGHSH, CDR2 LQKENI. CDR3 amino acids: CASSRGNTGELFF. Written as DNA, the CDR3 is TGTGCCAGCTCACGAGGGAACACCGGGGAGCTGTTTTTT.

This CDR3 reads CASRQLLAGGTDTQYF. The CDR3 DNA follows: TGCGCCAGCAGACAATTACTAGCGGGGGGAACAGATACGCAGTATTTT. The chain uses TRBV4-3 and TRBJ2-3; 12 bases fit TRBD2. This CDR3 spans 16 amino acids. CDR1 and CDR2 (germline): LGHNA, YSLEER. Losses at the gene ends were 6 bases for V and 3 bases for J; bases not matched to a gene: 7.

The rearrangement uses TRBV18 and TRBJ2-7, with D perhaps matching TRBD1 (6 bases). Trimming pared 1 base from V and 2 bases from J, leaving 9 bases between. The CDR3 spans 14 residues. Germline CDR1 KGHSH, CDR2 LQKENI. Written as DNA, the CDR3 is TGTGCCAGCTCACCACGGGGGCGTACCTACGAGCAGTACTTC. It translates to CASSPRGRTYEQYF. Looking up the rest from reference TRBV18 and TRBJ2-7 gives the full variable domain: NAGVMQNPRHLVRRRGQEARLRCSPMKGHSHVYWYRQLPEEGLKFMVYLQKENIIDESGMPKERFSAEFPKEGPSILRIQQVVRGDSAAYFCASSPRGRTYEQYFGPGTRLTVT.

The V and J genes are TRBV7-2 and TRBJ2-2; a possible D gene is TRBD2 (6 bases). This CDR3 contains 15 residues. CDR1 SGHTA and CDR2 FQGNSA come from the germline V gene. V shed 0 bases and J shed 5 bases, with 10 bases lying between them. In nucleotides, the CDR3 is TGTGCCAGCAGCTTAGCGGGGACTTCAACCGGGGAGCTGTTTTTT. Protein product: CASSLAGTSTGELFF.

The V gene is TRBV12-5, the J gene TRBJ2-3; 10 bases match TRBD2. CDR1 LGHNT and CDR2 FRNRAP come from the germline V gene. CDR3 length equals 17 residues. Trimming cost V 2 bases and J 1 base; bases outside gene matches: 6. CDR3 sequence reads: CASGLTLGTSGTDTQYF. Here the CDR3 DNA reads TGTGCTAGTGGTTTGACCCTCGGGACTAGCGGCACAGATACGCAGTATTTT.

The rearrangement links TRBV7-3 to TRBJ2-7; 10 bases align to TRBD2. The CDR3 runs 17 residues. The junction had 11 bases not matched to a gene; V was cut back by 2 bases and J by 4 bases. Per the germline V gene, CDR1 is SGHTA and CDR2 is FQGTGA. CDR3 sequence: CASSLRLGTSDEYEQYF. CDR3 DNA sequence: TGTGCCAGCAGCTTACGCCTAGGGACTAGCGATGAGTACGAGCAGTACTTC.

This chain uses TRBV29-1 with TRBJ1-2; no clear D. The CDR3 has 17 amino acids. Trimming stripped 4 bases from V and 5 bases from J, with 26 bases between. Germline-derived CDR1 and CDR2 are SQVTM and ANQGSEA. CDR3 residues: CSVGTATGGSTRYGYTF. The CDR3 coding sequence is TGCAGCGTTGGTACCGCTACTGGAGGCTCTACTAGGTATGGCTACACCTTC.

This clone was detected once. The chain has TRBV2 and TRBJ2-1, with D perhaps TRBD1 (6 bases). Trimming shortened V by 4 bases and J by 7 bases, and 14 bases separated the two germline ends. The germline gives CDR1 SNHLY, CDR2 FYNNEI. This CDR3 spans 14 amino acids. This CDR3 reads CASSVLNRANEQFF. The CDR3 coding sequence is TGTGCCAGCAGTGTTTTGAACAGGGCTAATGAGCAGTTCTTC.

This clone was detected only once. The chain combines TRBV10-3 with TRBJ1-5; perhaps TRBD1 as D (5 bases). The CDR3 sequence is 17 residues long. The V gene's germline CDR1 is ENHRY and CDR2 SYGVKD. Trimming pared 3 bases from V and 7 bases from J, leaving 22 bases between. CDR3 amino acids: CAISDFQASRVRQPQHF. DNA for the CDR3: TGTGCCATCAGTGATTTTCAAGCTTCCAGGGTCAGACAGCCCCAGCATTTT.

This clone was observed a single time. This chain uses TRBV12-5 with TRBJ2-1; 8 bases are shared with TRBD2. This CDR3 spans 13 amino acids. The V gene's germline CDR1 is LGHNT and CDR2 FRNRAP. The ends lost 8 bases at V and 4 bases at J; junction bases unmatched: 4. CDR3: CASRLATYNEQFF. In DNA, the CDR3 is TGTGCTAGTAGACTAGCGACATACAATGAGCAGTTCTTC.

The chain is built from TRBV10-3 and TRBJ1-2, with D possibly matching TRBD1 (5 bases). The V gene's germline CDR1 is ENHRY and CDR2 SYGVKD. V was pared by 0 bases and J by 8 bases, with 13 bases between. This CDR3 contains 14 residues. As DNA, the CDR3 is TGTGCCATCAGTGAGTCGAGCGGGGCAGGGGGCTACACCTTC. Translated: CAISESSGAGGYTF.

The genes are TRBV19 and TRBJ2-2; possible D gene TRBD2, 5 bases. Deletions cut 3 bases from V and 0 bases from J, with 11 bases between. The V gene's germline CDR1 is LNHDA and CDR2 SQIVND (reference sequence). The CDR3 has 16 amino acids. The DNA for the CDR3 is TGTGCCAGTAGTATGAGGGCTGCTACGAACACCGGGGAGCTGTTTTTT. Encoded protein: CASSMRAATNTGELFF. The whole variable domain, filled in from reference TRBV19 and TRBJ2-2, reads DGGITQSPKYLFRKEGQNVTLSCEQNLNHDAMYWYRQDPGQGLRLIYYSQIVNDFQKGDIAEGYSVSREKKESFPLTVTSAQKNPTAFYLCASSMRAATNTGELFFGEGSRLTVL.

V and J are TRBV9 and TRBJ2-1; 8 bases agree with TRBD1. CDR3 length: 15 amino acids. Per germline, CDR1 SGDLS and CDR2 YYNGEE. After removal of 4 bases from V and 3 bases from J, the junction contained 6 bases not matched to a gene. For the CDR3, the DNA is TGTGCCAGCAGCTCGCAGGGGGCTGGCTACAATGAGCAGTTCTTC. This sequence encodes CASSSQGAGYNEQFF.

The rearrangement links TRBV7-2 to TRBJ1-2; no clear D gene. This CDR3 has 12 amino acids. V lost 3 bases and J 7 bases, leaving 9 bases between the germline ends. The V gene's germline CDR1 is SGHTA and CDR2 FQGNSA. CDR3: CASSFQTSGYTF. The CDR3 DNA is TGTGCCAGCAGCTTCCAAACAAGTGGCTACACCTTC.